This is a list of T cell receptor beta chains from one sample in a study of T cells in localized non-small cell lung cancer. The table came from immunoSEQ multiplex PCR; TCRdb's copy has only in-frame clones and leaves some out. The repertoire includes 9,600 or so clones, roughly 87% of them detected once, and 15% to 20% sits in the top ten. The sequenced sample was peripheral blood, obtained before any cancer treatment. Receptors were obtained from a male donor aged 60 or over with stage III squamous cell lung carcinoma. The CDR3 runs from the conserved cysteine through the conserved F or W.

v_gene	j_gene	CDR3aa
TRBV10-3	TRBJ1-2	CAISDSRAPNYGYTF
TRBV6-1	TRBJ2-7	CASSGRGGHREQYF
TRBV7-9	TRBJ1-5	CASSTHVEGEYSNQPQHF
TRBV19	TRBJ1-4	CASSNGQGVIEKLFF
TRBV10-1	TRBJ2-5	CASSSFPLAGGRGETQYF
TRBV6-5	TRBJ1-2	CASSSGHGSYGYTF
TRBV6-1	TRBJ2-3	CASSEEGPHYRTDTQYF
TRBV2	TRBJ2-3	CASSEGITDTQYF
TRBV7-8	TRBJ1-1	CASSFGQMNTEAFF
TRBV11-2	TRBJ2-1	CASSFNFRGQGGEQFF
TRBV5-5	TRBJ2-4	CASSLDAAKNIQYF
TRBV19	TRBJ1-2	CASSSPGRASWSYTF
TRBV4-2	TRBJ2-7	CASSQDRGATSGAYEQYF
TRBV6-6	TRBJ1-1	CASRETGLAEAFF
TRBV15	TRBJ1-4	CATSRDPIGQLDEKLFF
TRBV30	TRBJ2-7	CAWSRGGAYEQYF
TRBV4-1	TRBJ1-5	CASSQEGGFSNQPQHF
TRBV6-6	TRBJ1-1	CASSDSLTEAFF
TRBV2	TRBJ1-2	CASSARGQGAYGGYTF